This TCR beta chain was sequenced for a study of T cell changes during pregnancy in multiple sclerosis. The germline gives CDR1 MRHNA, CDR2 SNTAGT. The CDR3 spans 13 residues. Trimming removed 5 bases at V and 0 bases at J, with 5 bases between. Some clones are missing from TCRdb's copy, which holds only in-frame ones; the method was immunoSEQ multiplex PCR. The sample gives 40,000 to 55,000 clones, approximately 89% of which show up once; about 2.6% is in the top ten. Regarding this clone: Other DNA variants within this sample encode the same CDR3.

The chain has TRBV6-4 and TRBJ1-5; D is uncertain. The source is a female donor with multiple sclerosis, enrolled in a pregnancy study. The specimen comprised CD8+ T cells from peripheral blood mononuclear cells, sampled in the second trimester of pregnancy. Here the CDR3 DNA reads TGTGCCAGCAGTCCCGGTAGCAATCAGCCCCAGCATTTT. Translation gives CASSPGSNQPQHF.